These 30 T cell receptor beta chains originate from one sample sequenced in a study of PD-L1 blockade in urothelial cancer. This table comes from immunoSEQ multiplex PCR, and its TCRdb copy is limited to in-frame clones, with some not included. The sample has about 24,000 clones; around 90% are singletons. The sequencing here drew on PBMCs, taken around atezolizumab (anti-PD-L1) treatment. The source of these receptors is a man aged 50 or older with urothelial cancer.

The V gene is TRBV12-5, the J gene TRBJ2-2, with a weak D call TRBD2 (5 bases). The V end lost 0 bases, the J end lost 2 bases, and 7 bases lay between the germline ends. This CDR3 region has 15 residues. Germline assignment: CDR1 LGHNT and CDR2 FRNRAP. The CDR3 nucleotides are TGTGCTAGTGGTTTGGTTACGGGAAACACCGGGGAGCTGTTTTTT. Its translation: CASGLVTGNTGELFF.

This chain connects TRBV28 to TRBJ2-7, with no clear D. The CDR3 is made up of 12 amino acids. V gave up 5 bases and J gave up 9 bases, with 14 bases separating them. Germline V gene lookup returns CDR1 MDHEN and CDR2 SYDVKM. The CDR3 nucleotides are TGTGCCAGCAGTCCAGGCGCAGTATGGCAGTACTTC. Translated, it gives CASSPGAVWQYF.

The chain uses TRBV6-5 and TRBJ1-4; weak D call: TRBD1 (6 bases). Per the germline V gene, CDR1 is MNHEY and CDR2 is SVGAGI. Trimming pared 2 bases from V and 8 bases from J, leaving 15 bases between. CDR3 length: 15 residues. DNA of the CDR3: TGTGCCAGCAGTTACGTAGGACAGCCTAGGGAAAAACTGTTTTTT. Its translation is CASSYVGQPREKLFF.

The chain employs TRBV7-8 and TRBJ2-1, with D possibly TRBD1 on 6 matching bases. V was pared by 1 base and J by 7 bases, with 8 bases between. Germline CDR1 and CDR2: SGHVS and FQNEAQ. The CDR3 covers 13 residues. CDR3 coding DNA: TGTGCCAGCAGCTTAGAGGGGGTAAATGAGCAGTTCTTC. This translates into CASSLEGVNEQFF. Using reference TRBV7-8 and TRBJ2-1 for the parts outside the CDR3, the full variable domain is GAGVSQSPRYKVAKRGQDVALRCDPISGHVSLFWYQQALGQGPEFLTYFQNEAQLDKSGLPSDRFFAERPEGSVSTLKIQRTQQEDSAVYLCASSLEGVNEQFFGPGTRLTVL.

The CDR3 loop is CATSRDIYNEQFF. The CDR3, as DNA: TGTGCCACCAGCAGAGATATATACAATGAGCAGTTCTTC. The rearrangement uses TRBV15 and TRBJ2-1; D is uncertain. This CDR3 has 13 residues. The germline V gene has CDR1 LNHNV and CDR2 YYDKDF (reference sequence). The V end lost 0 bases, the J end lost 4 bases, and 4 bases lay between the germline ends.

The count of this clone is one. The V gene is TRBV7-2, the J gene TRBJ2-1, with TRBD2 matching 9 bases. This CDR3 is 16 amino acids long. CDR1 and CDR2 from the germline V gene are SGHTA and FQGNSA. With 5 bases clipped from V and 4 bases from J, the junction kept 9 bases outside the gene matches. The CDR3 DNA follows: TGTGCCAGCAGCACCCAGAGTAGCGGGGGATACAATGAGCAGTTCTTC. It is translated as CASSTQSSGGYNEQFF.

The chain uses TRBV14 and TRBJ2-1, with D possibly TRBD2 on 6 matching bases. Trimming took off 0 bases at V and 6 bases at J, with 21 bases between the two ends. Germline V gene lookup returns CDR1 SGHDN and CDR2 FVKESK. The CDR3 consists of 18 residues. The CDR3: CASSQEARSYRRGNEQFF. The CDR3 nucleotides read TGTGCCAGCAGCCAAGAAGCCCGATCCTATCGGCGGGGCAATGAGCAGTTCTTC.

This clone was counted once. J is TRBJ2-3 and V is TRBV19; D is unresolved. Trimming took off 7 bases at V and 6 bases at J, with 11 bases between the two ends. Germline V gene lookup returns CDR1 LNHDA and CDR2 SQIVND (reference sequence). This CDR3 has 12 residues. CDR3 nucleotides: TGTGCCAGTAACTCTCTAACGGATACGCAGTATTTT. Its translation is CASNSLTDTQYF.

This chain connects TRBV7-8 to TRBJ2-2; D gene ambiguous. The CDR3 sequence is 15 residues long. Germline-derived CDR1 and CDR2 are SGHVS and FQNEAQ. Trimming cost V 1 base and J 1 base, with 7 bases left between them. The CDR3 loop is CASSLESLNTGELFF. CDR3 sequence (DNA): TGTGCCAGCAGCTTAGAATCCTTGAACACCGGGGAGCTGTTTTTT.

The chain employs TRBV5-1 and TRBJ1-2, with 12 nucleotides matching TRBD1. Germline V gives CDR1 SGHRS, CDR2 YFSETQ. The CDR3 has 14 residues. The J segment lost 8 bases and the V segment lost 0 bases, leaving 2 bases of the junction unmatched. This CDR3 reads CASSLAGTGGGYTF. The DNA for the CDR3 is TGCGCCAGCAGCTTGGCCGGGACAGGGGGCGGCTACACCTTC.

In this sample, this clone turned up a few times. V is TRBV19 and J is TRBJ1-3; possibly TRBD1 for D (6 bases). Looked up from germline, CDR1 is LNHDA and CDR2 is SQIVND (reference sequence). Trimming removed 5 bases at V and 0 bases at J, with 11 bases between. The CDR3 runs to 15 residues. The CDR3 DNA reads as TGTGCCAGTAGTTATCAAGGGGGCTCTGGAAACACCATATATTTT. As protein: CASSYQGGSGNTIYF.

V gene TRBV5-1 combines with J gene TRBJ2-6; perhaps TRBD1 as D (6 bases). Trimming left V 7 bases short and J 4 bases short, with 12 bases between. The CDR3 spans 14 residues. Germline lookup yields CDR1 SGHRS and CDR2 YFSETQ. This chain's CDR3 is CASELGTGANVLTF. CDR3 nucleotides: TGCGCCAGCGAGTTGGGGACAGGGGCCAACGTCCTGACTTTC.

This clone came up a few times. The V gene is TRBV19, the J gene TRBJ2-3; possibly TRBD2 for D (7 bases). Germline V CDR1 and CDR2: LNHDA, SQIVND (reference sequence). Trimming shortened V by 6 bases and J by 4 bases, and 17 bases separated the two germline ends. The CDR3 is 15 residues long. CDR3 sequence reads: CASSKVGGAADTQYF. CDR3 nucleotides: TGTGCCAGTAGCAAAGTGGGGGGGGCCGCAGATACGCAGTATTTT.

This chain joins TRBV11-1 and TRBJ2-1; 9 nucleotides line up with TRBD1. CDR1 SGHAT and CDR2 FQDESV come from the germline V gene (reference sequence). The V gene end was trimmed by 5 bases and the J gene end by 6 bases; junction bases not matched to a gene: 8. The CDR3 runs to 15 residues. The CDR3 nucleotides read TGTGCCAGCAGCAAACCGGGACAGGGAGGCAATGAGCAGTTCTTC. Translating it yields CASSKPGQGGNEQFF.

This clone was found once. This chain's CDR3 is CASGQGAGYEQYF. The CDR3 nucleotides are TGTGCCAGCGGACAGGGGGCGGGATACGAGCAGTACTTC. The V gene is TRBV6-5, the J gene TRBJ2-7, with 11 bases that match TRBD1. This CDR3 has 13 amino acids. The V segment lost 8 bases and the J segment 4 bases; nucleotides outside the gene matches: 4. Germline loops: CDR1 MNHEY, CDR2 SVGAGI.

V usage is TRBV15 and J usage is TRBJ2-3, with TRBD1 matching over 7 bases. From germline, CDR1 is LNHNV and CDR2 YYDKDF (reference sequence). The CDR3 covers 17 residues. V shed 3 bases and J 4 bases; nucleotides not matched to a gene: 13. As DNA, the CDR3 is TGTGCCACCAGCAGTCGCGGCAGGGGGTCGTTGCCAGATACGCAGTATTTT. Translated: CATSSRGRGSLPDTQYF.

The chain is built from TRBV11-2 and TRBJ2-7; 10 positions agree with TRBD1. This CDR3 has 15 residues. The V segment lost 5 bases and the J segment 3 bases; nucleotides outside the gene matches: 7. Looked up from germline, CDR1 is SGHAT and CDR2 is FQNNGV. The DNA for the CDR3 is TGTGCCAGCAGCCCGCGACAGGGGGCGGACTACGAGCAGTACTTC. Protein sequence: CASSPRQGADYEQYF.

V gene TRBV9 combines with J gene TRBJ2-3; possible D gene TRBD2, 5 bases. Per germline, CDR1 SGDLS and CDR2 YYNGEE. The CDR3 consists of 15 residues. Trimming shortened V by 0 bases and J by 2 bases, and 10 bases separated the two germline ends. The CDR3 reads CASSVAGSPTDTQYF. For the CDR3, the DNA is TGTGCCAGCAGCGTAGCGGGGTCCCCCACAGATACGCAGTATTTT. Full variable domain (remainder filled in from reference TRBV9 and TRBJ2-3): DSGVTQTPKHLITATGQRVTLRCSPRSGDLSVYWYQQSLDQGLQFLIQYYNGEERAKGNILERFSAQQFPDLHSELNLSSLELGDSALYFCASSVAGSPTDTQYFGPGTRLTVL.

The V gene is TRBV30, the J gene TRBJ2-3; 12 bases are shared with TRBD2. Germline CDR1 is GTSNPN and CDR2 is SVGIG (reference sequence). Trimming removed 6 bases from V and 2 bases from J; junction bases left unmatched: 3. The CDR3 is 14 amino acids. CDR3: CACTSGGTTDTQYF. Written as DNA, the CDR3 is TGTGCCTGCACTAGCGGGGGGACCACAGATACGCAGTATTTT.

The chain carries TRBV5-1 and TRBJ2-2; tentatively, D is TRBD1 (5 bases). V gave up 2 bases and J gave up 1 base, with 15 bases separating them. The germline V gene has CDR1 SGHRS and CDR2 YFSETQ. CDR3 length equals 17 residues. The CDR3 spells CASSFKGDLRNTGELFF. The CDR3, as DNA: TGCGCCAGCAGCTTTAAAGGGGATCTAAGGAACACCGGGGAGCTGTTTTTT.

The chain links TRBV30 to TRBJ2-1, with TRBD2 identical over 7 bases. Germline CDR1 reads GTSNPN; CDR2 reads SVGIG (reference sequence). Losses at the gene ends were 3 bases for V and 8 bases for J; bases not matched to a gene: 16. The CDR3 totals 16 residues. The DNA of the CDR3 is TGTGCCTGGAGAGGGGAGGGTGCGCTGGTGTTGGATGAGCAGTTCTTC. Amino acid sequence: CAWRGEGALVLDEQFF.

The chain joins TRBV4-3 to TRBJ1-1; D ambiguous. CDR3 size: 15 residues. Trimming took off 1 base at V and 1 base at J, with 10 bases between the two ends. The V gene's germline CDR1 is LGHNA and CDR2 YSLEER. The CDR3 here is CASSQGLSANTEAFF. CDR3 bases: TGCGCCAGCAGCCAAGGACTAAGTGCGAACACTGAAGCTTTCTTT.

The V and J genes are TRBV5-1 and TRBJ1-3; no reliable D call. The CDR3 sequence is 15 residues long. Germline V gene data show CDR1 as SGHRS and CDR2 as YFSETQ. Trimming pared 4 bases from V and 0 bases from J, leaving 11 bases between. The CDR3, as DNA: TGCGCCAGCAGCCAACGCACGAGCTCTGGAAACACCATATATTTT. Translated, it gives CASSQRTSSGNTIYF.

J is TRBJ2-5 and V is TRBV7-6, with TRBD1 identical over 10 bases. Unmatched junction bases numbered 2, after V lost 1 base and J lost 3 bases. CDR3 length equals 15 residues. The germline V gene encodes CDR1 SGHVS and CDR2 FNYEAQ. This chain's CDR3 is CASSLGTGGKETQYF. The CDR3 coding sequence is TGTGCCAGCAGCTTAGGGACAGGGGGAAAAGAGACCCAGTACTTC.

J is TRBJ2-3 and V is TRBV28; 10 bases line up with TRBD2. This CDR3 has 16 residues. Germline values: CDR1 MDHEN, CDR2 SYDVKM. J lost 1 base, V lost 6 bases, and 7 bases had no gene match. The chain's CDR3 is CASRSGRVRGTDTQYF. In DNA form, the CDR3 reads TGTGCCAGCAGGAGCGGGAGGGTCCGGGGCACAGATACGCAGTATTTT.

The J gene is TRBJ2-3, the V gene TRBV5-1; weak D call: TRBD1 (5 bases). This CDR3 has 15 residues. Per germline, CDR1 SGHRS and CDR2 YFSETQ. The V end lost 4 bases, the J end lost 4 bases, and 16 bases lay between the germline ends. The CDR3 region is CASSLPQQGPDTQYF. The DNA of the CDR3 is TGCGCCAGCAGCCTGCCTCAGCAGGGCCCAGATACGCAGTATTTT. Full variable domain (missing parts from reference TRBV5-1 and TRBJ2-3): KAGVTQTPRYLIKTRGQQVTLSCSPISGHRSVSWYQQTPGQGLQFLFEYFSETQRNKGNFPGRFSGRQFSNSRSEMNVSTLELGDSALYLCASSLPQQGPDTQYFGPGTRLTVL.

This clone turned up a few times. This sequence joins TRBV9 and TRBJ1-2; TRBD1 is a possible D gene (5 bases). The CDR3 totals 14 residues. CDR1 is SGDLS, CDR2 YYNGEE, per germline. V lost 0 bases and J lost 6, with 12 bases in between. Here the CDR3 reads CASSVAAQGHGYTF. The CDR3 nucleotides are TGTGCCAGCAGCGTAGCTGCGCAGGGTCATGGCTACACCTTC.

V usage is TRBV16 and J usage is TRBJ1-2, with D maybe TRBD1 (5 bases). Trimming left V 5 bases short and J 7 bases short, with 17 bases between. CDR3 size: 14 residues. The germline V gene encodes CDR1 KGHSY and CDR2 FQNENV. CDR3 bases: TGTGCCAGCAGCTCAGACATCAAGGGGCTTGGCTACACCTTC. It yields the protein CASSSDIKGLGYTF.

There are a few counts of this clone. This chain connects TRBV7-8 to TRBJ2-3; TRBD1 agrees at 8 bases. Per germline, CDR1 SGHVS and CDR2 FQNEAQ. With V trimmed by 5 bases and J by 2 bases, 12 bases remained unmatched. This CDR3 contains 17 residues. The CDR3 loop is CASSQGAILNPTDTQYF. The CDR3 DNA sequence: TGTGCCAGCAGCCAGGGGGCAATCCTGAACCCCACAGATACGCAGTATTTT.

CDR3 amino acids: CASISDSLISGNTIYF. The CDR3 bases are TGTGCCAGCATTTCAGACAGCCTCATCTCTGGAAACACCATATATTTT. The gene calls are TRBV2 and TRBJ1-3, with D perhaps TRBD1 (5 bases). Trimming stripped 7 bases from V and 0 bases from J, with 16 bases between. This CDR3 contains 16 residues. CDR1 and CDR2 (germline): SNHLY, FYNNEI.